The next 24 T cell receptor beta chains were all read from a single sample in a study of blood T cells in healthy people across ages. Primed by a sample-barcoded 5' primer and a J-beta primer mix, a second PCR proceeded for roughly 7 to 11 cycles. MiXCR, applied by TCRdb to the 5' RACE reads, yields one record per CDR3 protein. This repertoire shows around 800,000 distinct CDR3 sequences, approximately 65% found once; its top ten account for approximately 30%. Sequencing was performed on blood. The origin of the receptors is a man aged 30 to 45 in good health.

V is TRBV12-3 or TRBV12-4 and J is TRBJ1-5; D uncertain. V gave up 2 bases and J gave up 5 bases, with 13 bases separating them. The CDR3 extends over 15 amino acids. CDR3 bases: TGTGCCAGCAGTTTATCCCCGGGCTCCTATCAGCCCCAGCATTTT. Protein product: CASSLSPGSYQPQHF.

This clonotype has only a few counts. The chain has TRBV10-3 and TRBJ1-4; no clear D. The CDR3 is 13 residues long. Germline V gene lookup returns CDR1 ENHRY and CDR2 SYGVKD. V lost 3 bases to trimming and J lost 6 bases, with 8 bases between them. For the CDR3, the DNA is TGTGCCATCAGTGAAGGGTCGGATGAAAAACTGTTTTTT. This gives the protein CAISEGSDEKLFF.

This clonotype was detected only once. The CDR3 region is CASSDRDRSYEQYF. CDR3 nucleotides: TGTGCCAGTAGCGATCGGGACAGGAGCTACGAGCAGTACTTC. The rearrangement joins TRBV19 to TRBJ2-4, with 8 nucleotides matching TRBD1. The DNA end favors TRBJ2-7, so the J call may be wrong. Germline CDR1 and CDR2: LNHDA and SQIVND (reference sequence). There are 14 residues in the CDR3.

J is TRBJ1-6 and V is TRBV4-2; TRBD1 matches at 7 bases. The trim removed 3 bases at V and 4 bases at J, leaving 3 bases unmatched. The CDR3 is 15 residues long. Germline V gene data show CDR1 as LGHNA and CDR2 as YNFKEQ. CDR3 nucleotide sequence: TGTGCCAGCAGCCATCCGGGACAGTATAATTCACCCCTCCACTTT. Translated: CASSHPGQYNSPLHF.

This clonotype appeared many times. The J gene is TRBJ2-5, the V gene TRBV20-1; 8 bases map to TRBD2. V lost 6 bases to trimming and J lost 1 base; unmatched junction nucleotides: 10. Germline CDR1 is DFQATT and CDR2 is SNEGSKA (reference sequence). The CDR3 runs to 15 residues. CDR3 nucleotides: TGCAGTGCCACACCGGGACTAGTCACCCAAGAGACCCAGTACTTC. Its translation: CSATPGLVTQETQYF.

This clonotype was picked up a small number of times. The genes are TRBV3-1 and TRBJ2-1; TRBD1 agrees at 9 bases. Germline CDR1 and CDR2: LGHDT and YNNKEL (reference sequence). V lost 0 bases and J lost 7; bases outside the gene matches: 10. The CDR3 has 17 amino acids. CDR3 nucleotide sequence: TGTGCCAGCAGCCAAGAGGCATGGAGACAGGGGGGTAATGAGCAGTTCTTC. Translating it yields CASSQEAWRQGGNEQFF.

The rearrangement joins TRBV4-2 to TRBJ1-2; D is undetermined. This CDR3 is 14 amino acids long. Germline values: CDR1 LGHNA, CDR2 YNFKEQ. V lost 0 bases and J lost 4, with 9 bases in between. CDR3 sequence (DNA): TGTGCCAGCAGCCAAGATAACTCGGGCTATGGCTACACCTTC. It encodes CASSQDNSGYGYTF.

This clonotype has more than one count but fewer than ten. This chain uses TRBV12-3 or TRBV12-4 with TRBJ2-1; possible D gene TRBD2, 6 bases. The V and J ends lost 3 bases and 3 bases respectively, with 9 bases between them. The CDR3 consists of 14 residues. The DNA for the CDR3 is TGTGCCAGCAGTTTTTGGGACTTCTACAATGAGCAGTTCTTC. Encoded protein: CASSFWDFYNEQFF.

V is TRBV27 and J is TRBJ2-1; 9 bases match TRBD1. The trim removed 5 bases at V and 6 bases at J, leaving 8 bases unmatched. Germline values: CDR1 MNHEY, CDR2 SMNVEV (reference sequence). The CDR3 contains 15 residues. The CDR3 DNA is TGTGCCAGCAGTCTGGGACAGGGCTGGGTCAATGAGCAGTTCTTC. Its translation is CASSLGQGWVNEQFF.

The CDR3, as DNA: TGTGCCAGCAGCCCCGGGGCCTCTCCTTCTTCACCCCTCCACTTT. Protein product: CASSPGASPSSPLHF. The V call is TRBV3-1, the J call TRBJ1-6, with D tentatively TRBD1 (5 bases). CDR3 length: 15 residues. Germline CDR1 reads LGHDT; CDR2 reads YNNKEL (reference sequence). V lost 4 bases to trimming and J lost 9 bases, with 16 bases between them. The variable domain in full, completed from reference TRBV3-1 and TRBJ1-6, reads DTAVSQTPKYLVTQMGNDKSIKCEQNLGHDTMYWYKQDSKKFLKIMFSYNNKELIINETVPNRFSPKSPDKAHLNLHINSLELGDSAVYFCASSPGASPSSPLHFGNGTRLTVT.

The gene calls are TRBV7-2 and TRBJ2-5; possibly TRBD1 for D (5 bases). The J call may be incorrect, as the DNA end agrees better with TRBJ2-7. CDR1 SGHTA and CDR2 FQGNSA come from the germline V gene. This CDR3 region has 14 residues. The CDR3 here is CASSLVNQGGEQYF. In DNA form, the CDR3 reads TGTGCCAGCAGCTTAGTCAATCAGGGCGGCGAGCAGTACTTC.

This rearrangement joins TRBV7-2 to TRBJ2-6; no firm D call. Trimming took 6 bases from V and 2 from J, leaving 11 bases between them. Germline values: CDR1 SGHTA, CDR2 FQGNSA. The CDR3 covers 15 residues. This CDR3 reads CASSLFRTGANVLTF. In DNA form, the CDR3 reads TGTGCCAGCAGTTTGTTCAGGACTGGGGCCAACGTCCTGACTTTC.

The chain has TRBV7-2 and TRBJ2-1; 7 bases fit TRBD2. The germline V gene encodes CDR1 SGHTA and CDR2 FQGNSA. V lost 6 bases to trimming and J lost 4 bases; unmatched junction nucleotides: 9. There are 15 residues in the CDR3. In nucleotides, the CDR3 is TGTGCCAGCAGTTTTACTAGCGTCACTTACAATGAGCAGTTCTTC. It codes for CASSFTSVTYNEQFF.

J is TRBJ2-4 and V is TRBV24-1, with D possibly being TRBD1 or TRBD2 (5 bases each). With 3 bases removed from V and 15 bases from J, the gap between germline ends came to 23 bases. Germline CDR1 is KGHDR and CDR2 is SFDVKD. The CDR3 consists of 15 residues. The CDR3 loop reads CATSDQVPGKEVMYF. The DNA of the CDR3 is TGTGCCACCAGTGATCAGGTCCCAGGGAAGGAGGTTATGTACTTC.

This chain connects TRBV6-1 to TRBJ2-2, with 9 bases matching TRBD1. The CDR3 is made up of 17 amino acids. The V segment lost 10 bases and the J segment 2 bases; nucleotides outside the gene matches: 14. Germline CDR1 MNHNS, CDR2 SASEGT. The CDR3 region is CATELFRTGVNTGELFF. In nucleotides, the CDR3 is TGTGCCACCGAGCTATTCCGGACAGGGGTAAACACCGGGGAGCTGTTTTTT.

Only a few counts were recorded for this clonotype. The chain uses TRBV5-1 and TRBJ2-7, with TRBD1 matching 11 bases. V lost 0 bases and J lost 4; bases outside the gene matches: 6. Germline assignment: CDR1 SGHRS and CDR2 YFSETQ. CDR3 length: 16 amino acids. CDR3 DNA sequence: TGCGCCAGCAGCTTGGACCCGGGACAGGGGGTTTACGAGCAGTACTTC. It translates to CASSLDPGQGVYEQYF.

The CDR3 is CASSFEWSSYEQYF. The CDR3 DNA follows: TGCGCCAGCAGCTTTGAGTGGAGCTCCTACGAGCAGTACTTC. The chain carries TRBV5-1 and TRBJ2-7; D is unclear. The CDR3 runs to 14 residues. V dropped 2 bases and J dropped 0 bases, with 9 bases sitting between them. Germline loops: CDR1 SGHRS, CDR2 YFSETQ.

The CDR3 DNA reads TGTGCCAGCAGCCCGAGGGGGGGGGCCGGGAGTGAGCAGTTCTTC. It yields the protein CASSPRGGAGSEQFF. The V and J genes are TRBV21-1 and TRBJ2-1; TRBD2, as called in the table, went unchecked against the DNA. TRBV21-1 is listed as a pseudogene. This CDR3 region has 15 residues.

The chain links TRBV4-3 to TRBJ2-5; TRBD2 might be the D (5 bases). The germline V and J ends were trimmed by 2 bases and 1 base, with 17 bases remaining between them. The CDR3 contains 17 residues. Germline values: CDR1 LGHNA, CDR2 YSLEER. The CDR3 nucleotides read TGCGCCAGCAGCCAAATGTGGGGTGAAGGACTCCAAGAGACCCAGTACTTC. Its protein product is CASSQMWGEGLQETQYF.

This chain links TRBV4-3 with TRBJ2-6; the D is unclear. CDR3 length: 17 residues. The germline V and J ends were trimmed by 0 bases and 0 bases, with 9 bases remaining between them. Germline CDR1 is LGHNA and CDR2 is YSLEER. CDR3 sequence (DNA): TGCGCCAGCAGCCAAGATGGAAGCATCTCTGGGGCCAACGTCCTGACTTTC. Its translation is CASSQDGSISGANVLTF.

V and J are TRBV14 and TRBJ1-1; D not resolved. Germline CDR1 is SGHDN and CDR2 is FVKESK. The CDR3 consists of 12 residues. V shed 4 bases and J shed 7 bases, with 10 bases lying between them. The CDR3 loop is CASSPAAIEAFF. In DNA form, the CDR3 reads TGTGCCAGCAGCCCGGCGGCAATTGAAGCTTTCTTT.

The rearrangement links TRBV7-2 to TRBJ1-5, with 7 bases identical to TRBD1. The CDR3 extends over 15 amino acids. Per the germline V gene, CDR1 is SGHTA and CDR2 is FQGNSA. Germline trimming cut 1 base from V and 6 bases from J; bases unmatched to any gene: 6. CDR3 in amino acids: CASSLDDRVVQPQHF. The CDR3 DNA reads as TGTGCCAGCAGCTTAGACGACAGGGTGGTTCAGCCCCAGCATTTT.

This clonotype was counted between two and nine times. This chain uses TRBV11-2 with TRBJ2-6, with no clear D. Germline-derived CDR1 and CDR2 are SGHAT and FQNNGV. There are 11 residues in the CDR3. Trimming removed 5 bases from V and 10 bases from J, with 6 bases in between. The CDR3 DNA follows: TGTGCCAGCAGCAATAGAAACGTCCTGACTTTC. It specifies CASSNRNVLTF.

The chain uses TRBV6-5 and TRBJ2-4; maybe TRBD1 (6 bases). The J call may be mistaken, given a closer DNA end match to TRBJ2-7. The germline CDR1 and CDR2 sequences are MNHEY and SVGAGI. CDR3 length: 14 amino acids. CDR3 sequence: CASRPYQQGNEQYF. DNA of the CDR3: TGTGCCAGCAGACCCTACCAACAGGGCAACGAGCAGTACTTC.